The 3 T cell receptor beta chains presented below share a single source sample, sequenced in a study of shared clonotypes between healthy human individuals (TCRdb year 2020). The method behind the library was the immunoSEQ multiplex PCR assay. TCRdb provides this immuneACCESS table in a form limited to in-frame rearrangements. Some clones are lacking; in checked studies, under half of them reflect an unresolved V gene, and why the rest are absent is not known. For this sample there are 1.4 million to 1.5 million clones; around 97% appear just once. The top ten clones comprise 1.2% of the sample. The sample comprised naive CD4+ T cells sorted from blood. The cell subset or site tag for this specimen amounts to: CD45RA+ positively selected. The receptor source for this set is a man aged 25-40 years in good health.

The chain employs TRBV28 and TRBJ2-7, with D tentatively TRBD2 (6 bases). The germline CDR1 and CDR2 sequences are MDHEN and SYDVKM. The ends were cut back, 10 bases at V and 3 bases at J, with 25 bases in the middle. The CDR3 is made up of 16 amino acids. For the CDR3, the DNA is TGTGCCACCCACAGTCTCGGGACTCAGGGTGGCTACGAGCAGTACTTC. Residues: CATHSLGTQGGYEQYF.

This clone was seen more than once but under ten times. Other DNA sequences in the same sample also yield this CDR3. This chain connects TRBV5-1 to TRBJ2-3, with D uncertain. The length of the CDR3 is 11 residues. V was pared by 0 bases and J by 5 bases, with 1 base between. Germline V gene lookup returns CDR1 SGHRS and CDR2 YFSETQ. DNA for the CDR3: TGCGCCAGCAGCTTGGTAGATACGCAGTATTTT. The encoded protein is CASSLVDTQYF.

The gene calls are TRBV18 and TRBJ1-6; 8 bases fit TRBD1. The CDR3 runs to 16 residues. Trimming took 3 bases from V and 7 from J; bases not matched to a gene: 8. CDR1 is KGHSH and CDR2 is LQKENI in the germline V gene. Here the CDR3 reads CASSPLSDRANSPLHF. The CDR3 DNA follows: TGTGCCAGCTCACCCTTGTCGGACAGGGCGAATTCACCCCTCCACTTT.